This TCR beta chain appears in the sequencing data of a study of cytomegalovirus exposure and HLA in healthy donors. Across the whole study: Earlier work reported around 110 million unique TCR beta sequences from about 190 million T cells. Study observations and caveats: Common viral pathogens (according to a later analysis) appeared linked to several of the most significant clusters.

Points on this clone: The antigen remains unidentified.

The PCR employed 60 Vbeta primers together with 13 Jbeta primers. Measured with immunoSEQ multiplex PCR; TCRdb has only the in-frame clones, and not every one. The data show fewer than 70,000 clones, and the top ten clones hold less than 4.5%. V dropped 7 bases and J dropped 3 bases, with 16 bases sitting between them. This CDR3 is built from 15 residues. From germline, CDR1 is SNHLY and CDR2 FYNNEI. The source of this sequence is a woman under 30 in good health and CMV-seronegative. The specimen was PBMCs. The chain couples TRBV2 to TRBJ2-1, with D tentatively TRBD2 (6 bases). The CDR3 sequence is CASTEETSVYNEQFF. CDR3 bases: TGTGCCAGCACCGAAGAGACTAGTGTCTACAATGAGCAGTTCTTC.